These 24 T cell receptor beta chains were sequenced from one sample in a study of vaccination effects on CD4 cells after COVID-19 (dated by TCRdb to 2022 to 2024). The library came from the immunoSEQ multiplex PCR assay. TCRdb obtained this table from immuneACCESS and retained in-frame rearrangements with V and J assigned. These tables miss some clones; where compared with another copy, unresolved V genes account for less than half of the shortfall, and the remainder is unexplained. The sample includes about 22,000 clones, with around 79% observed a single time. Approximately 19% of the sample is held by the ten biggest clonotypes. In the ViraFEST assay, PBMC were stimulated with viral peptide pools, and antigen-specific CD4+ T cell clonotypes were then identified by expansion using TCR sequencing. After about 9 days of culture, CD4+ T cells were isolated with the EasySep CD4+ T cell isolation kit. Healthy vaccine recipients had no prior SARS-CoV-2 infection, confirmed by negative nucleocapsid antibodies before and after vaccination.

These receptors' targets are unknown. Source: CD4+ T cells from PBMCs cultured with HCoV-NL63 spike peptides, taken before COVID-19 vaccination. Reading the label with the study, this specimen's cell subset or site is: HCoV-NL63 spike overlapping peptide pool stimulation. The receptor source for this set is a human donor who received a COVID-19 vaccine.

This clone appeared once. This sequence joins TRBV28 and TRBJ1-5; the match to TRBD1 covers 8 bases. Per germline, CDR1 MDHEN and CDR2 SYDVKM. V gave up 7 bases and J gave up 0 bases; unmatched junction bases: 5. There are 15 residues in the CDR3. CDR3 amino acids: CASIRTGFSNQPQHF. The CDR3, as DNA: TGTGCCAGCATCCGGACAGGGTTTAGCAATCAGCCCCAGCATTTT.

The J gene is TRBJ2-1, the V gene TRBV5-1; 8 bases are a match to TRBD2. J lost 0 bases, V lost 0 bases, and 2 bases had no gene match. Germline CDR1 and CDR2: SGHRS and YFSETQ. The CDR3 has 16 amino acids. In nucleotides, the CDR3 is TGCGCCAGCAGCTTGGTAGCGGGGAGCTCCTACAATGAGCAGTTCTTC. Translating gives CASSLVAGSSYNEQFF.

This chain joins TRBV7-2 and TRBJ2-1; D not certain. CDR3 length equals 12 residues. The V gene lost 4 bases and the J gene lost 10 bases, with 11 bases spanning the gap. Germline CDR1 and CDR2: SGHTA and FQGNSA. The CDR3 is CASSSRLREQFF. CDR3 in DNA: TGTGCCAGCAGCTCCCGCCTCAGGGAGCAGTTCTTC.

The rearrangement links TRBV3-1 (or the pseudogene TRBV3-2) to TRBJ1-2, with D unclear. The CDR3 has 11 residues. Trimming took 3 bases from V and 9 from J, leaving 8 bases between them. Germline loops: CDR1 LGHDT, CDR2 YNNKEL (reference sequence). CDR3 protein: CASSQYMSYTF. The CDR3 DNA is TGTGCCAGCAGCCAGTACATGAGCTACACCTTC.

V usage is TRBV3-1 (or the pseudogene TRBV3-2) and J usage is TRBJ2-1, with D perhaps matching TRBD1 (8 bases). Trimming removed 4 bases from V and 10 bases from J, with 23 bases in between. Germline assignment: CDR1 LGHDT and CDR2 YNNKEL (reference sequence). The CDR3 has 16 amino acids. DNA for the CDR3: TGTGCCAGCAGCCCAGGGGGCTGGGGGGGCCGTTGGGAGCAGTTCTTC. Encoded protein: CASSPGGWGGRWEQFF.

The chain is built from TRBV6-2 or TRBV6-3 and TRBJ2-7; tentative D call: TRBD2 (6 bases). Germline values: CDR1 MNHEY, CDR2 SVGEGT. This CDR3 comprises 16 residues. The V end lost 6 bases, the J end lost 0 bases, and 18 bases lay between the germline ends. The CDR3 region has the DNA TGTGCCAGCAGCGAGCTCGGGACTTTCGGCTCCTACGAGCAGTACTTC. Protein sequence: CASSELGTFGSYEQYF.

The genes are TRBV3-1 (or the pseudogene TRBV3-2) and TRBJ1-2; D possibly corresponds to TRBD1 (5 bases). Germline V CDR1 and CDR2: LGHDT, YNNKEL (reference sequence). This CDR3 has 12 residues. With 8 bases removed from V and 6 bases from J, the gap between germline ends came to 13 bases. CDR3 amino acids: CASRDPGHGYTF. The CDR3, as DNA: TGTGCCAGCCGGGATCCGGGGCATGGCTACACCTTC.

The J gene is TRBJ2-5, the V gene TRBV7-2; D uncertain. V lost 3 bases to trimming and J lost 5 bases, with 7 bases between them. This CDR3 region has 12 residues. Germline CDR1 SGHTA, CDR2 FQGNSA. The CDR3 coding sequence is TGTGCCAGCAGCTTCGGCCGGGAGACCCAGTACTTC. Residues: CASSFGRETQYF.

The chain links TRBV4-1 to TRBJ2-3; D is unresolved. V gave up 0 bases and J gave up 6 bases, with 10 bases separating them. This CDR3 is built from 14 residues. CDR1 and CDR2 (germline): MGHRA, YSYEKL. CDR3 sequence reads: CASSQDRSRDTQYF. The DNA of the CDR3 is TGCGCCAGCAGCCAAGATCGGAGTCGGGATACGCAGTATTTT.

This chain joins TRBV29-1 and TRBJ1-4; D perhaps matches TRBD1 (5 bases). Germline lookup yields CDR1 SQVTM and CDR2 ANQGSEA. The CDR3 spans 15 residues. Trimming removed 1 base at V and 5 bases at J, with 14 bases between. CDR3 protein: CSVEAGTPFNEKLFF. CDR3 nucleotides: TGCAGCGTTGAAGCAGGGACCCCCTTCAATGAAAAACTGTTTTTT.

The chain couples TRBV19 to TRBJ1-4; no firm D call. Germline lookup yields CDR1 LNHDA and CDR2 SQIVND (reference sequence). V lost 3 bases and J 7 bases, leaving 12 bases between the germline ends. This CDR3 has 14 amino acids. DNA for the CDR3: TGTGCCAGTAGTATCCACAGCTTCCCTGAAAAACTGTTTTTT. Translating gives CASSIHSFPEKLFF. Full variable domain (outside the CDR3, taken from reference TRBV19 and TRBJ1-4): DGGITQSPKYLFRKEGQNVTLSCEQNLNHDAMYWYRQDPGQGLRLIYYSQIVNDFQKGDIAEGYSVSREKKESFPLTVTSAQKNPTAFYLCASSIHSFPEKLFFGSGTQLSVL.

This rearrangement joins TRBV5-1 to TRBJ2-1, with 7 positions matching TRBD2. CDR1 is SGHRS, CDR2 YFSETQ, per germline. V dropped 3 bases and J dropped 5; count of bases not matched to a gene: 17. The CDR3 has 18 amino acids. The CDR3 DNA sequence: TGCGCCAGCAGCTCATTGGCTCCAGCGGGGTGGTTCGACAATGAGCAGTTCTTC. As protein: CASSSLAPAGWFDNEQFF.

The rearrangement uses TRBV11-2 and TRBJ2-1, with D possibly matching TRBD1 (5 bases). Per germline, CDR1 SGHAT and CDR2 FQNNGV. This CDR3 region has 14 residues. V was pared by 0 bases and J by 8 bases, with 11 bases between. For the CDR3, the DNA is TGTGCCAGCAGCTTAGAGGCCAGGGCCTATGAGCAGTTCTTC. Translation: CASSLEARAYEQFF.

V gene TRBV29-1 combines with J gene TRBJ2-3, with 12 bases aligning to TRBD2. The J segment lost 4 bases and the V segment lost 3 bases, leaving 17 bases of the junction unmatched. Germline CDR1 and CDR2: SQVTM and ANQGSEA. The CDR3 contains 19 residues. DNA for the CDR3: TGCAGCGTTGACCCCTGGGGAGCTAGCGGGGGGGCCAGGGCAGATACGCAGTATTTT. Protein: CSVDPWGASGGARADTQYF.

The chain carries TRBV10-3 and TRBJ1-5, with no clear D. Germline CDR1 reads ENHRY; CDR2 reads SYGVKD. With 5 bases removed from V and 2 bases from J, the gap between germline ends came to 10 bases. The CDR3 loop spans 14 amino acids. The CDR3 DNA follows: TGTGCCATCAGTACAGAGTTTGGCAATCAGCCCCAGCATTTT. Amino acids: CAISTEFGNQPQHF.

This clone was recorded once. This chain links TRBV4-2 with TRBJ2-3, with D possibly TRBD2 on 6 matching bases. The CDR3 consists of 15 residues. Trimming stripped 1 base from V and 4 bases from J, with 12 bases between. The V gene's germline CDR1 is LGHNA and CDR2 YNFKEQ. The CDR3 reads CASSQGSTRPDTQYF. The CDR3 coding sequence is TGTGCCAGCAGCCAAGGATCGACTAGGCCAGATACGCAGTATTTT.

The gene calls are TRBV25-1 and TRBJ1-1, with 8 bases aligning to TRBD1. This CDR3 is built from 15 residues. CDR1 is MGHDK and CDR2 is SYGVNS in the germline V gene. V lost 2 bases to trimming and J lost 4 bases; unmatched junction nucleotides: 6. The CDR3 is CASSEGGTGSTEAFF. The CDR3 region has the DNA TGTGCCAGCAGTGAAGGGGGGACAGGTAGCACTGAAGCTTTCTTT.

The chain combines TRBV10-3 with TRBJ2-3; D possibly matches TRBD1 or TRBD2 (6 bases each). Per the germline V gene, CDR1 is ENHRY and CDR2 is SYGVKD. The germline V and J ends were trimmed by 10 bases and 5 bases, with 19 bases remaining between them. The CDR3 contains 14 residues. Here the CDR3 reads CATGGDQGGDTQYF. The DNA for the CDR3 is TGTGCCACCGGGGGCGACCAGGGTGGAGATACGCAGTATTTT.

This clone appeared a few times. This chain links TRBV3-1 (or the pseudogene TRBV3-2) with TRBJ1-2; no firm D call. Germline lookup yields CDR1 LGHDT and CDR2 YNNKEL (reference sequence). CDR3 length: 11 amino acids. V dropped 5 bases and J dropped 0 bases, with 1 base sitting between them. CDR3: CASSANYGYTF. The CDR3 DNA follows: TGTGCCAGCAGCGCTAACTATGGCTACACCTTC.

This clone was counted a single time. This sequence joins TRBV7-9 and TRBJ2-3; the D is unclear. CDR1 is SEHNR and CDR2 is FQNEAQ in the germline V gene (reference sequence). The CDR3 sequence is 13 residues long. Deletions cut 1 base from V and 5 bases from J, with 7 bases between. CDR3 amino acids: CASSLEAVDTQYF. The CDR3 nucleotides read TGTGCCAGCAGCTTAGAGGCGGTAGATACGCAGTATTTT.

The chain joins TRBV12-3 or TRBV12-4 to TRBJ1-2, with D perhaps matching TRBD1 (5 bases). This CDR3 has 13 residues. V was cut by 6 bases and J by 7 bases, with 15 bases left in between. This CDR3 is CASRQAGGRGYTF. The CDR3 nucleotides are TGTGCCAGCAGACAAGCCGGGGGACGTGGCTACACCTTC.

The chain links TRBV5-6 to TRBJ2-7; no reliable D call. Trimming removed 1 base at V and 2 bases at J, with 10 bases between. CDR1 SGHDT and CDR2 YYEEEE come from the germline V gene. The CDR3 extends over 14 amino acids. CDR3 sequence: CASSLKGGAYEQYF. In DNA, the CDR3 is TGTGCCAGCAGCTTGAAGGGTGGGGCCTACGAGCAGTACTTC. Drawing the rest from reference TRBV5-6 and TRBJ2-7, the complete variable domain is DAGVTQSPTHLIKTRGQQVTLRCSPKSGHDTVSWYQQALGQGPQFIFQYYEEEERQRGNFPDRFSGHQFPNYSSELNVNALLLGDSALYLCASSLKGGAYEQYFGPGTRLTVT.

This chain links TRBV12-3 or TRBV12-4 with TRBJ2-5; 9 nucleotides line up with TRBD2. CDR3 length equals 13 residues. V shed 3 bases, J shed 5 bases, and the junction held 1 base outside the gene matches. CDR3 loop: CASSLGLAETQYF. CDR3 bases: TGTGCCAGCAGTTTGGGACTAGCTGAGACCCAGTACTTC.

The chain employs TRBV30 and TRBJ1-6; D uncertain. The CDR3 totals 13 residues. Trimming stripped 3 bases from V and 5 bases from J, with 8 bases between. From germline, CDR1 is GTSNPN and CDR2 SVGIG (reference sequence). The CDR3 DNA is TGTGCCTGGAGATCAGAAAATAATTCACCCCTCCACTTT. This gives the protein CAWRSENNSPLHF. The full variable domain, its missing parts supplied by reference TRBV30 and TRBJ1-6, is SQTIHQWPATLVQPVGSPLSLECTVEGTSNPNLYWYRQAAGRGLQLLFYSVGIGQISSEVPQNLSASRPQDRQFILSSKKLLLSDSGFYLCAWRSENNSPLHFGNGTRLTVT.